This record covers a single T cell receptor beta chain. The data are from a study of Ad26.COV2.S vaccination and SARS-CoV-2 variants. This sample's treatment: about 20 received Ad26.COV2.S at low or high dose, single or two shots; 5 received placebo; per-sample allocation not given. The investigators took samples on day 63 after the first vaccine or placebo injection. Looked up from germline, CDR1 is SGHRS and CDR2 is YFSETQ. Unmatched junction bases numbered 8, after V lost 4 bases and J lost 4 bases. This CDR3 contains 15 residues. Some clones are missing from TCRdb's copy, which holds only in-frame ones; the method was immunoSEQ multiplex PCR. The table has roughly 300,000 clones, 70% to 90% seen once; the top ten hold around 11%.

The clonotype originates from a person between 18 and 60 years old who received the Ad26.COV2.S COVID-19 vaccine or a placebo. Sample: peripheral blood, taken in a trial of Ad26.COV2.S vaccine versus placebo. The V and J genes are TRBV5-1 and TRBJ2-5, with TRBD1 matching 9 bases. CDR3 nucleotide sequence: TGCGCCAGCAGCGGGGGACAGGGCCCCTCAGAGACCCAGTACTTC. This gives the protein CASSGGQGPSETQYF.